These T cell receptor beta chains were read from a single sample in a study of shared clonotypes between healthy human individuals. Assay: immunoSEQ multiplex PCR; the TCRdb copy retains only in-frame clones and omits some. The data show 600,000 to 750,000 clones, about two thirds seen once. Sequencing was performed on memory CD4+ T cells sorted from blood. The source is a woman in her thirties in good health. Both conserved end residues are part of each CDR3. The D gene is left open where the match is weak. Clone sizes are given selectively: once, few, many, or a class where the clone is expanded.

>TRBD1|NA|TRBV5-1|TRBJ2-5|14
TGCGCCAGCAGCTGGACAGGGGGGCCGGAGACCCAGTACTTC
CASSWTGGPETQYF
>NA|NA|TRBV19|TRBJ1-1|14
TGTGCCAGTGAATCCCGGGGGGGGGACACTGAAGCTTTCTTT
CASESRGGDTEAFF
>TRBD1|NA|TRBV30|TRBJ2-5|14
TGTGCCTGGAGTCCCGGACAGGCCCAAGAGACCCAGTACTTC
CAWSPGQAQETQYF
>NA|NA|TRBV19|TRBJ2-7|15
TGTGCCAGTAGTAATGGCCTTCGGCCCCCCTACGAGCAGTACTTC
CASSNGLRPPYEQYF
>NA|once|TRBV6-5|TRBJ2-2|14
TGTGCCAGCAGTTACGGCGGGACTCCGGGGGAGCTGTTTTTT
CASSYGGTPGELFF
>TRBD1|NA|TRBV28|TRBJ1-1|16
TGTGCCAGCAGTTTAAGGCCGGGACAGGGTAGGACTGAAGCTTTCTTT
CASSLRPGQGRTEAFF
>NA|NA|TRBV7-6|TRBJ2-7|13
TGTGCCAGCAGCCCCACCCGGATCGGCGAGCAGTACTTC
CASSPTRIGEQYF
>NA|NA|TRBV4-1|TRBJ2-7|15
TGCGCCAGCAGCCGCCAGGCGGGAACCTCCTACGAGCAGTACTTC
CASSRQAGTSYEQYF
>NA|NA|TRBV1|TRBJ2-7|15
TGCACCAGCAGCCAGGCAACGGGAGACCTTTGCGAGCAGTACTTC
CTSSQATGDLCEQYF
>TRBD1|NA|TRBV11-2|TRBJ2-3|13
TGTGCCAGCAGCTTAGCCCGGACAGGGTCTAAGTATTTT
CASSLARTGSKYF
>NA|few|TRBV11-2|TRBJ2-7|15
TGTGCCAGCAGCTTGATCCCGGGGAGCTCCTACGAGCAGTACTTC
CASSLIPGSSYEQYF
>NA|few|TRBV2|TRBJ2-1|14
TGTGCCAGCAGTGGGGACACCCCTCTGGTTGAGCAGTTCTTC
CASSGDTPLVEQFF
>NA|once|TRBV6-1|TRBJ2-7|15
TGTGCCAGCAGCAGACTCCAAACTAGCTCCTACGAGCAGTACTTC
CASSRLQTSSYEQYF